This is a list of T cell receptor beta chains from one sample in a study of shared clonotypes between healthy human individuals. Produced via immunoSEQ multiplex PCR; TCRdb's table is partial and in-frame only. The sample lists some 2,500,000 clones; around 90% were seen once. Sequencing was carried out using naive CD4+ T cells from PBMCs. Receptors originate from a man aged 18 to 30 in good health. Some clones in this sample may be carry-over from other donors' samples. The CDR3 runs from the conserved cysteine through the conserved F or W. The D gene is left open where the match is weak. Rows may omit the clone size; those that give it use once, few, many or a size class.

abundance	d_gene	v_gene	j_gene	CDR3aa	CDR3nt
-	TRBD1	TRBV4-1	TRBJ2-7	CASSQSDRDAYEQYF	TGCGCCAGCAGCCAGTCGGACAGGGATGCCTACGAGCAGTACTTC
-	-	TRBV28	TRBJ2-2	CASSLAAGELFF	TGTGCCAGCAGCTTAGCGGCCGGGGAGCTGTTTTTT
-	-	TRBV5-1	TRBJ1-1	CASAPGGAGMNTEAFF	TGCGCCAGCGCCCCCGGGGGAGCAGGGATGAACACTGAAGCTTTCTTT
once	TRBD1	TRBV6-1	TRBJ1-5	CASRPRGGYQPQHF	TGTGCCAGCAGACCCAGGGGGGGTTATCAGCCCCAGCATTTT
-	-	TRBV27	TRBJ2-5	CASSLDFPRGSETQYF	TGTGCCAGCAGTTTAGACTTCCCCAGGGGAAGTGAGACCCAGTACTTC
-	TRBD2	TRBV7-6	TRBJ2-5	CASSLSTSGSQTQYF	TGTGCCAGCAGCTTGTCGACTAGCGGGAGCCAGACCCAGTACTTC
-	-	TRBV4-3	TRBJ2-3	CASSQSPTEADTQYF	TGCGCCAGCAGCCAGAGCCCTACGGAAGCGGATACGCAGTATTTT
-	TRBD1	TRBV6-6	TRBJ2-7	CASRRDSSAYEQYF	TGTGCCAGCAGACGGGACAGTTCAGCCTACGAGCAGTACTTC
-	-	TRBV6-1	TRBJ2-1	CASSEWSATGREQFF	TGTGCCAGCAGTGAATGGAGCGCCACGGGACGTGAGCAGTTCTTC
-	-	TRBV27	TRBJ2-1	CASRIAVSYNEQFF	TGTGCCAGCAGGATAGCGGTCTCCTACAATGAGCAGTTCTTC
-	TRBD2	TRBV7-9	TRBJ2-7	CASSLGSLLAASYEQYF	TGTGCCAGCAGCTTAGGTTCCCTACTAGCGGCCTCCTACGAGCAGTACTTC
-	TRBD1	TRBV19	TRBJ1-3	CASSIGTGASGNTIYF	TGTGCCAGTAGTATCGGGACAGGGGCCTCTGGAAACACCATATATTTT
-	-	TRBV6-6	TRBJ1-3	CASSYSGSGNTIYF	TGTGCCAGCAGTTACTCGGGCTCTGGAAACACCATATATTTT
-	TRBD1	TRBV5-1	TRBJ2-2	CASSGGQGMNTGELFF	TGCGCCAGCAGCGGCGGACAGGGTATGAACACCGGGGAGCTGTTTTTT
-	TRBD2	TRBV9	TRBJ2-1	CASSFSGGASYNEQFF	TGTGCCAGCAGCTTTAGCGGGGGGGCCTCCTACAATGAGCAGTTCTTC
-	TRBD1	TRBV2	TRBJ1-2	CASSDYKDRDLHGYTF	TGTGCCAGCAGTGATTATAAGGACAGGGATCTTCATGGCTACACCTTC
few	TRBD2	TRBV5-6	TRBJ2-5	CASSQLAGESQETQYF	TGTGCCAGCAGCCAACTAGCGGGAGAGTCCCAAGAGACCCAGTACTTC
-	-	TRBV5-6	TRBJ1-5	CASSLGPRQDNQPQHF	TGTGCCAGCAGCTTGGGGCCTCGACAGGACAATCAGCCCCAGCATTTT
-	-	TRBV27	TRBJ2-7	CASSLRTPPPYEQYF	TGTGCCAGCAGTTTGAGGACACCACCCCCCTACGAGCAGTACTTC
-	-	TRBV5-6	TRBJ2-3	CASSLSTDTQYF	TGTGCCAGCAGCCTTTCCACAGATACGCAGTATTTT
-	-	TRBV7-8	TRBJ2-6	CASSSRSQSNVLTF	TGTGCCAGCAGCTCCAGAAGTCAGAGTAACGTCCTGACTTTC
-	-	TRBV9	TRBJ2-5	CASSAVGETQYF	TGTGCCAGCAGCGCGGTGGGGGAGACCCAGTACTTC
once	TRBD1	TRBV4-2	TRBJ1-2	CASSPTSDRGYGYTF	TGTGCCAGCAGCCCAACGTCGGACAGGGGCTATGGCTACACCTTC